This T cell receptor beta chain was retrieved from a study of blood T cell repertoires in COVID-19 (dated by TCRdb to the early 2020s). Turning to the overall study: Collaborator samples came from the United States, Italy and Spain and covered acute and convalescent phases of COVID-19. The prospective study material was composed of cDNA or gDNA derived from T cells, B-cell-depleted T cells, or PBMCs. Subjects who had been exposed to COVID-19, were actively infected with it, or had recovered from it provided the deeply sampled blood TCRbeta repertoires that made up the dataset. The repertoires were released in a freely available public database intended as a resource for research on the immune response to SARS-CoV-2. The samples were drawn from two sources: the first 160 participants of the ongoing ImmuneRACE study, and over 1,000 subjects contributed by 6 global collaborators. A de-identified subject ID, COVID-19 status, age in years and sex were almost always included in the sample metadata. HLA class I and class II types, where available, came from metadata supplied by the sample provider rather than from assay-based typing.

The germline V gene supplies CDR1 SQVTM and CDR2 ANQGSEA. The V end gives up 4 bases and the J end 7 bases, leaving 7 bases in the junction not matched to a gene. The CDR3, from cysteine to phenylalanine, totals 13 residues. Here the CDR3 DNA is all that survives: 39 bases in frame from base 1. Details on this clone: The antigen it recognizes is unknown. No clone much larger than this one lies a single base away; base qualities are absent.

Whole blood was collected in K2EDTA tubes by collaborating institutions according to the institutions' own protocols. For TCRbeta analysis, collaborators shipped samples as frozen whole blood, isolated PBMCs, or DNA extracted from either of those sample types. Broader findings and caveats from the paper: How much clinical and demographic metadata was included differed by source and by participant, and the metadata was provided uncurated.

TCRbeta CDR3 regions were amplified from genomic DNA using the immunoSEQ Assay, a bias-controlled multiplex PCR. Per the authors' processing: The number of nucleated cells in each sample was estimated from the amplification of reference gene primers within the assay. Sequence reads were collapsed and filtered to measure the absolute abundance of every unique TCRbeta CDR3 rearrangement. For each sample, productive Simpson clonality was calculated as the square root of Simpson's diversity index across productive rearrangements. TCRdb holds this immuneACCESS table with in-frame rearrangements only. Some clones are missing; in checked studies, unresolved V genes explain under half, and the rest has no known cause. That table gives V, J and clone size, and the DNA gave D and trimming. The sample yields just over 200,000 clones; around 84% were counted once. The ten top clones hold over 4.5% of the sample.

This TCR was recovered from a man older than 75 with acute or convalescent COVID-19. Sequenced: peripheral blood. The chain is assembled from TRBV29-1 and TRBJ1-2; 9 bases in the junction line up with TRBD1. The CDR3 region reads CSVVTGGVGGYTF. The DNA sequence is TGCAGCGTTGTAACAGGGGGCGTAGGTGGCTACACCTTC.